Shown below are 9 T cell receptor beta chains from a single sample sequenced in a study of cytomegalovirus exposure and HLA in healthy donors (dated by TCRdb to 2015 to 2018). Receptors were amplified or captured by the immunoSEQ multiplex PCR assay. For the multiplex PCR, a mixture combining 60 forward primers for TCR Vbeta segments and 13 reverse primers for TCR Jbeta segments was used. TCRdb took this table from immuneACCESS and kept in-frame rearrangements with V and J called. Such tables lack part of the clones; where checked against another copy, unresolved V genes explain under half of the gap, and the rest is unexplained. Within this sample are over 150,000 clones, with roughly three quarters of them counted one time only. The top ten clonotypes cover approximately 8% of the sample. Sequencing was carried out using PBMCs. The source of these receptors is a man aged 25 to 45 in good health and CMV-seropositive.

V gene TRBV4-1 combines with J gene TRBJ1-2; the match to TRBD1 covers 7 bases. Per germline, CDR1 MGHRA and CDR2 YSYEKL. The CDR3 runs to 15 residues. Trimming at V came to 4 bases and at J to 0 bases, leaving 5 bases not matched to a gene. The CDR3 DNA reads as TGCGCCAGCAGCCGAGGGACAGACGCTAACTATGGCTACACCTTC. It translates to CASSRGTDANYGYTF.

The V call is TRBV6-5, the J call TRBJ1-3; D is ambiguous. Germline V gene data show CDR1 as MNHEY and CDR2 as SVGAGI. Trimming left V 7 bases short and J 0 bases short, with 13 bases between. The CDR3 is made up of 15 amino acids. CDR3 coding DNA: TGTGCCAGCACCCTCTTGTACAACTCTGGAAACACCATATATTTT. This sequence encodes CASTLLYNSGNTIYF.

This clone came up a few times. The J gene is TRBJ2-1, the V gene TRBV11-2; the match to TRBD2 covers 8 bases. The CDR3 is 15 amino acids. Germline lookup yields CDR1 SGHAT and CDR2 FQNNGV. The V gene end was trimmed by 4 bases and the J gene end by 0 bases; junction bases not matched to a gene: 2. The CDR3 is CASSSGTSSYNEQFF. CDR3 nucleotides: TGTGCCAGCAGCTCGGGGACTAGCTCCTACAATGAGCAGTTCTTC.

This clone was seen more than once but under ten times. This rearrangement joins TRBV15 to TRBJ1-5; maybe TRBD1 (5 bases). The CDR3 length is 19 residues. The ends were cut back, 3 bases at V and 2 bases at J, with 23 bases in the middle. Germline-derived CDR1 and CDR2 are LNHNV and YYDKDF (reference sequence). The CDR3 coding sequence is TGTGCCACCAGCAGGGTGGGGCATCCGGGTTCAATGGGCAATCAGCCCCAGCATTTT. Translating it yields CATSRVGHPGSMGNQPQHF.

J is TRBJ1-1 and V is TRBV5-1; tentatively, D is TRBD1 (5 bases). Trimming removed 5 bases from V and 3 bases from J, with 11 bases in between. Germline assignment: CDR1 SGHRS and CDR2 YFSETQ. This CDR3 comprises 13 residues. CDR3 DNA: TGCGCCAGCAGAGAGGGAGGGGACACTGAAGCTTTCTTT. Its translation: CASREGGDTEAFF.

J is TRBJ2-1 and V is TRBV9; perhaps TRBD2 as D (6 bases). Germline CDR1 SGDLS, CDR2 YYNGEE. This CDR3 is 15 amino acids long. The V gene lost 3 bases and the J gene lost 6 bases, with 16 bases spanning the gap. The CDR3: CASSGRLVLPNEQFF. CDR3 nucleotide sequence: TGTGCCAGCAGCGGGAGACTAGTCTTGCCCAATGAGCAGTTCTTC.

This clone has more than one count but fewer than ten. CDR3 region: CASSISGGVPYEQYF. The CDR3 nucleotides are TGTGCCAGTAGTATCTCGGGCGGGGTCCCGTACGAGCAGTACTTC. The V and J genes are TRBV19 and TRBJ2-7, with D possibly matching TRBD2 (6 bases). The CDR3 has 15 residues. CDR1 and CDR2 from the germline V gene are LNHDA and SQIVND (reference sequence). V dropped 3 bases and J dropped 4 bases, with 16 bases sitting between them.

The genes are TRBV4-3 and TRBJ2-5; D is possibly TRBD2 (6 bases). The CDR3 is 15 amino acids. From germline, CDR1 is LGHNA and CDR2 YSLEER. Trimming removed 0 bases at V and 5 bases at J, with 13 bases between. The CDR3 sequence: CASSQEGRAGETQYF. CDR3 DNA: TGCGCCAGCAGCCAAGAAGGACGGGCGGGGGAGACCCAGTACTTC.

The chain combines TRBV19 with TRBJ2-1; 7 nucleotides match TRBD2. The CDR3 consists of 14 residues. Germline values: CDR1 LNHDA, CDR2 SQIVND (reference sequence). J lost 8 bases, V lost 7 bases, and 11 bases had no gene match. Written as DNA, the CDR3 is TGTGCCAGTAAGATGACTAGCATCTTAGATGAGCAGTTCTTC. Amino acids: CASKMTSILDEQFF.